This TCR beta chain emerged from a study of radiation and T cells in renal cell carcinoma. General study findings and limits: Top tumor clonotypes rose in blood 2 weeks post-radiation, then contracted. Without pretreatment biopsies, baseline tumor clonotype presence was undetermined.

The V gene lost 6 bases and the J gene lost 4 bases, with 15 bases spanning the gap. The length of the CDR3 is 14 residues. Germline assignment: CDR1 MNHNS and CDR2 SASEGT. With regard to this clone: Its antigen is not known.

Indicated time point: blood 4 weeks post-SBRT, at nephrectomy. Treatment denoted: 15 Gy SBRT to primary tumor, nephrectomy 4 weeks later. Nephrectomy followed 15 Gy stereotactic body radiation by 4 weeks. The patient's renal cell carcinoma had clear cell pathology. Sequencing used immunoSEQ multiplex PCR; TCRdb keeps in-frame clones, though not all of them. Here the sample spans 65,000 or so clones, about 74% being singletons. The chain employs TRBV6-1 and TRBJ1-2; TRBD1 is a possible D gene (6 bases). Sequences were derived from blood, sampled from a patient whose treatment included radiotherapy and nephrectomy. The source of this sequence is a man between 60 and 70 years old with renal cell carcinoma. DNA of the CDR3: TGTGCCAGCAGGCCATCCCAGGACAGCTATGGCTACACCTTC. The encoded protein is CASRPSQDSYGYTF.